This T cell receptor (beta chain) was recovered during a study of blood T cells in healthy people across ages. This clonotype was recorded once. It was with a sample-barcoded 5' primer and a J-beta primer mix that a second PCR of roughly 7 to 12 cycles was run. MiXCR, applied by TCRdb to the 5' RACE reads, yields one record per CDR3 protein. The data contain under 850,000 distinct CDR3 sequences, roughly 40% of them seen just once; the ten biggest clones take up 10% to 15%. Germline assignment: CDR1 KGHSH and CDR2 LQKENI. The CDR3 totals 15 residues. The V and J ends lost 0 bases and 2 bases respectively, with 9 bases between them.

The V gene is TRBV18, the J gene TRBJ2-3; D might be TRBD2 (5 bases). The receptor was derived from a man aged 18 to 29 in good health. Material for sequencing was blood. CDR3 loop: CASSPPPGSTDTQYF. DNA for the CDR3: TGTGCCAGCTCACCACCCCCGGGGTCCACAGATACGCAGTATTTT.